This T cell receptor beta chain was sequenced during a study of tumor and adjacent non-tumor tissue in lung cancer. Study details: Approximately 4.2 million productive TCRbeta reads were obtained per sample on average. Study-wide findings and caveats: In normal lung, the top 100 clones were significantly more dominant than in tumor.

Three rounds of nested PCR, following a modified ARM-PCR protocol, produced the TCRbeta library. MiXCR, applied by TCRdb to the multiplex PCR reads, yields one record per CDR3 protein. The sample yields 200,000 to 250,000 distinct CDR3 sequences, 70% to 75% seen once. V was trimmed by 3 bases and J by 5 bases, leaving 8 bases between them. Germline V lookup: CDR1 SGHKS, CDR2 YYEKEE (reference sequence). This CDR3 spans 13 amino acids. Turning to this clonotype: The antigen is unknown.

No cell sorting was done before RNA was extracted from the tissue. This chain links TRBV5-5 with TRBJ2-2, with D uncertain. The sequence derives from a man in his sixties with non-small cell lung cancer. The sample consisted of lung tumor tissue. CDR3 amino acids: CASSSIQTGELFF. The CDR3 DNA is TGTGCCAGCAGCTCCATACAGACCGGGGAGCTGTTTTTT. The entire variable domain, with the rest obtained from reference TRBV5-5 and TRBJ2-2, is as follows: DAGVTQSPTHLIKTRGQQVTLRCSPISGHKSVSWYQQVLGQGPQFIFQYYEKEERGRGNFPDRFSARQFPNYSSELNVNALLLGDSALYLCASSSIQTGELFFGEGSRLTVL.